This T cell receptor beta chain was captured in a study of human T cells and chemical hapten exposure. The V gene's germline CDR1 is DFQATT and CDR2 SNEGSKA (reference sequence). J lost 4 bases, V lost 3 bases, and 4 bases had no gene match. This CDR3 spans 14 amino acids. As for time point: pre-sensitization, week 0. The treatment was: therapeutic diphenylcyclopropenone sensitization with weekly scalp DPC. This clonotype occurred many times. TCRdb re-analysed the RACE reads in MiXCR, keeping a single row per CDR3 protein. Here the sample spans tens of thousands of distinct CDR3 sequences, roughly 6.7% being singletons.

The chain recombines TRBV20-1 with TRBJ2-3, with 10 bases lining up with TRBD2. The material was whole blood, obtained in connection with sensitization to the hapten diphenylcyclopropenone (DPC). The clonotype was recovered from a young woman with alopecia areata. Some clones in this sample may be carry-over from other donors' samples. CDR3 residues: CSASPSGGADTQYF. The CDR3, as DNA: TGCAGTGCTAGCCCTAGCGGGGGTGCAGATACGCAGTATTTT.